The 13 T cell receptor beta chains below were found in one sample sequenced in a study of read filtering for tumor transcriptome and immune sequencing. From roughly 390 ng of RNA, a library with molecular barcoded alpha/delta and beta/gamma adaptors was made. MiXCR, run by TCRdb on the reads, gives a single entry per CDR3 protein. The sample includes approximately 41,000 distinct CDR3 sequences, 13% of them seen just once. Sequenced material: a population of CD138-negative cells sorted from bone marrow. The receptors here all came from a donor over 35 with multiple myeloma.

This clonotype has a count of ten or more. This chain joins TRBV20-1 and TRBJ2-7; the match to TRBD1 covers 7 bases. J gave up 5 bases and V 6 bases, and 10 bases lay outside the gene matches. Per germline, CDR1 DFQATT and CDR2 SNEGSKA (reference sequence). The CDR3 runs to 13 residues. In nucleotides, the CDR3 is TGCAGTGCACCTAGACAGGGTGTCGACGAGCAGTACTTC. It specifies CSAPRQGVDEQYF.

This clonotype was detected a few times. This could be a read error, since a much larger clone is one nucleotide away. The gene calls are TRBV19 and TRBJ2-6, with D uncertain. The CDR3 loop spans 11 amino acids. Germline V gene data show CDR1 as LNHDA and CDR2 as SQIVND (reference sequence). DNA of the CDR3: TGTGCCTGTAGTATACGGAACGTCCTGACTTTC. Residues: CACSIRNVLTF.

This clonotype was counted ten times or more. This chain joins TRBV7-9 and TRBJ2-3; D unclear. V was cut by 5 bases and J by 1 base, with 10 bases left in between. There are 14 residues in the CDR3. Germline lookup yields CDR1 SEHNR and CDR2 FQNEAQ (reference sequence). The CDR3 region is CASSRADGTDTQYF. The CDR3 region has the DNA TGTGCCAGCAGCCGCGCGGATGGCACAGATACGCAGTATTTT.

In the case of this clonotype: A read error is the likely source, as a far larger clone sits one nucleotide away. The rearrangement uses TRBV6-6 and TRBJ2-1, with 11 bases aligning to TRBD2. The CDR3 contains 16 residues. Germline CDR1 reads MNHNY; CDR2 reads SVGAGI (reference sequence). CDR3 residues: CASSYGLAGGGDEQLF. DNA for the CDR3: TGTGCCAGCAGTTACGGGCTAGCGGGAGGTGGAGATGAGCAGCTCTTC.

In its sample, this clonotype was seen many times. The chain has TRBV6-2 or TRBV6-3 and TRBJ2-7, with D unclear. Trimming cost V 7 bases and J 5 bases, with 21 bases left between them. CDR3 length equals 15 residues. Germline V gene sequence: CDR1 MNHEY, CDR2 SVGEGT. The CDR3 nucleotides are TGTGCCAGCACCCTCGATCCCACTTCGGTGGACGAGCAGTACTTC. This codes for CASTLDPTSVDEQYF.

The sample holds a few counts of this clonotype. V and J are TRBV29-1 and TRBJ2-7; 11 bases align to TRBD2. With V trimmed by 2 bases and J by 2 bases, 5 bases remained unmatched. Germline-derived CDR1 and CDR2 are SQVTM and ANQGSEA. This CDR3 contains 15 residues. CDR3 bases: TGCAGCGTTGAAAAACTAGCGGGAGCCACCTACGAGCAGTACTTC. This translates into CSVEKLAGATYEQYF.

The V gene is TRBV4-2, the J gene TRBJ1-2; the match to TRBD1 covers 8 bases. With 1 base clipped from V and 4 bases from J, the junction kept 8 bases outside the gene matches. The CDR3 extends over 16 amino acids. Per germline, CDR1 LGHNA and CDR2 YNFKEQ. CDR3 bases: TGTGCCAGCAGCCAAGCTATAGGACAGGGAATCTATGGCTACACCTTC. This translates into CASSQAIGQGIYGYTF.

This clonotype appeared many times. The V and J genes are TRBV7-8 and TRBJ1-5; no clear D. This CDR3 is built from 16 residues. V was shortened by 2 bases and J by 0 bases, with 11 bases between the two germline ends. Germline V gene lookup returns CDR1 SGHVS and CDR2 FQNEAQ. Here the CDR3 DNA reads TGTGCCAGCAGCTTATTAAGGTCACTTAGCAATCAGCCCCAGCATTTT. Translating gives CASSLLRSLSNQPQHF.

This clonotype was detected once. The rearrangement uses TRBV12-3 or TRBV12-4 and TRBJ2-1; D not resolved. Trimming took 6 bases from V and 5 from J, leaving 14 bases between them. The CDR3 contains 14 residues. CDR3 loop: CASSRNGRNNEQFF. CDR3 bases: TGTGCCAGCAGCCGAAATGGACGGAACAATGAGCAGTTCTTC.

This clonotype was seen repeatedly, ten times or more. The CDR3 bases are TGTGCCAGCAGTTACACCCCTCCAGGCTTTTTTAGCGGGAGCGACACGAACACGGGCGGGGAGCTGTTTTTT. The encoded protein is CASSYTPPGFFSGSDTNTGGELFF. The chain couples TRBV6-5 to TRBJ2-2, with 9 nucleotides matching TRBD2. The germline V gene encodes CDR1 MNHEY and CDR2 SVGAGI. The V gene end was trimmed by 2 bases and the J gene end by 7 bases; junction bases not matched to a gene: 32. The CDR3 length is 24 residues.

Of note for this clonotype: Its ends do not fully match the called genes, so a read error is possible. The rearrangement links TRBV7-2 to TRBJ2-1, with D unclear. CDR3 length equals 14 residues. Germline V CDR1 and CDR2: SGHTA, FQGNSA. The chain's CDR3 is CASSSLSSHNGQFF. Here the CDR3 DNA reads TGTGCCAGCAGCTCATTGAGCTCCCACAATGGGCAGTTCTTC.

This clonotype has a count of ten or more. The chain carries TRBV7-6 and TRBJ2-3; the match to TRBD2 covers 10 bases. Looked up from germline, CDR1 is SGHVS and CDR2 is FNYEAQ. V lost 4 bases to trimming and J lost 3 bases; unmatched junction nucleotides: 4. This CDR3 has 15 residues. The CDR3: CASSSSGSRTDTQYF. The CDR3 DNA is TGTGCCAGCAGCTCTAGCGGGAGTAGAACAGATACGCAGTATTTT.

This clonotype appeared many times. The chain couples TRBV6-2 or TRBV6-3 to TRBJ2-7, with TRBD2 as a possible D gene (5 bases). With 6 bases removed from V and 4 bases from J, the gap between germline ends came to 16 bases. The length of the CDR3 is 14 residues. CDR1 is MNHEY, CDR2 SVGEGT, per germline. The CDR3 protein is CASRESGGVYEQYF. The CDR3, as DNA: TGTGCCAGCAGGGAAAGCGGTGGAGTGTACGAGCAGTACTTC.